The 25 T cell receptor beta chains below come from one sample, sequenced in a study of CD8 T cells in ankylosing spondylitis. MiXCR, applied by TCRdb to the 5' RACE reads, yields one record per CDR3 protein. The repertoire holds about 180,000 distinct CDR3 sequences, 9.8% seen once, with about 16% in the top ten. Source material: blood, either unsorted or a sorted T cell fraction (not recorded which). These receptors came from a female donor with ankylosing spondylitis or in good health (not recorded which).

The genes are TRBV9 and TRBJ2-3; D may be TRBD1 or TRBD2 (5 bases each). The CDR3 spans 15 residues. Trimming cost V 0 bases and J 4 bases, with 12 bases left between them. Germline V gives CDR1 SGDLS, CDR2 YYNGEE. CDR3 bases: TGTGCCAGCAGCGTAGTATCAAGGGGAGCAGATACGCAGTATTTT. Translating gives CASSVVSRGADTQYF.

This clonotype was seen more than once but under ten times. In nucleotides, the CDR3 is TGTGCCAGCAGTTACGGCGGGACAGACTACGAGCAGTACTTC. It yields the protein CASSYGGTDYEQYF. The V and J genes are TRBV6-5 and TRBJ2-7; tentative D call: TRBD1 (7 bases). CDR3 length: 14 amino acids. The germline V gene has CDR1 MNHEY and CDR2 SVGAGI. The V and J ends lost 2 bases and 3 bases respectively, with 11 bases between them.

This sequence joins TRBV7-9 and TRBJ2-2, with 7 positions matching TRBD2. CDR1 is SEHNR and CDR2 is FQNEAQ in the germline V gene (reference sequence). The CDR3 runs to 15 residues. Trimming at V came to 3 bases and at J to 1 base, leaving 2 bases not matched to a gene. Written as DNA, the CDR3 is TGTGCCAGCAGCTTGCCGGGAGGGAACACCGGGGAGCTGTTTTTT. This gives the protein CASSLPGGNTGELFF.

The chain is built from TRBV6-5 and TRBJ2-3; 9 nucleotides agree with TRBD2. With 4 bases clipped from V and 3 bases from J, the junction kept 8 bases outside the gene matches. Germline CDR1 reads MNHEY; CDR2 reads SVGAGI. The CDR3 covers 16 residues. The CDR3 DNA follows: TGTGCCAGCAGTTGGACTAGCGAGTCCATTACAGATACGCAGTATTTT. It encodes CASSWTSESITDTQYF.

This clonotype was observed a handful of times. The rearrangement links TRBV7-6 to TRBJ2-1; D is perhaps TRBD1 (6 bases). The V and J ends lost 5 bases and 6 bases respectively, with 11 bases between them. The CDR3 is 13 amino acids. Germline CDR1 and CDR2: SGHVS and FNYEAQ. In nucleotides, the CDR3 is TGTGCCAGCAGCCGTGGACAGCTCAATGAGCAGTTCTTC. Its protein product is CASSRGQLNEQFF.

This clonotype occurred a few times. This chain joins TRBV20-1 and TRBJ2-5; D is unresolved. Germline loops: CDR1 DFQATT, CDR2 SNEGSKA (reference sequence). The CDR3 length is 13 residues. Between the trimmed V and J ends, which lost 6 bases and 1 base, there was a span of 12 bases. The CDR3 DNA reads TGCAGTGCCGCCTCAACCTCCCAAGAGACCCAGTACTTC. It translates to CSAASTSQETQYF.

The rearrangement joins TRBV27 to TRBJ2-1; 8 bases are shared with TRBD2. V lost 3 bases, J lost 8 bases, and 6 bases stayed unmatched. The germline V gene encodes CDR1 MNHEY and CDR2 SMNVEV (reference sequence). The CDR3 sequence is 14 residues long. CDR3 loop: CASSFGSGSYEQFF. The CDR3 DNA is TGTGCCAGCAGTTTTGGGAGCGGGAGCTATGAGCAGTTCTTC.

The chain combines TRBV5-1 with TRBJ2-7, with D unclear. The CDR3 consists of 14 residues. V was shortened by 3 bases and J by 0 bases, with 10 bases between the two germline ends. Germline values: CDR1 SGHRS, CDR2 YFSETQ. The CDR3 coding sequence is TGCGCCAGCAGCTCCCCCACGGACTCCTACGAGCAGTACTTC. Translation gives CASSSPTDSYEQYF.

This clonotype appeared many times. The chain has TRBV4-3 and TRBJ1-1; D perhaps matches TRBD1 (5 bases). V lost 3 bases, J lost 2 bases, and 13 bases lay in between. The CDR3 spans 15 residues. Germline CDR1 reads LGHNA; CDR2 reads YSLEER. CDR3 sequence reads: CASSHSQGPNTEAFF. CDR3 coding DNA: TGCGCCAGCAGCCACAGTCAGGGACCCAACACTGAAGCTTTCTTT.

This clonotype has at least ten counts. CDR3 nucleotides: TGTGCCAGCAGTTACACAGGGGGCGAAGAAAAACTGTTTTTT. Residues: CASSYTGGEEKLFF. The chain couples TRBV6-5 to TRBJ1-4; TRBD1 agrees at 9 bases. CDR1 MNHEY and CDR2 SVGAGI come from the germline V gene. V trimming: 2 bases; J trimming: 8 bases; junction bases outside the gene matches: 3. The CDR3 consists of 14 residues.

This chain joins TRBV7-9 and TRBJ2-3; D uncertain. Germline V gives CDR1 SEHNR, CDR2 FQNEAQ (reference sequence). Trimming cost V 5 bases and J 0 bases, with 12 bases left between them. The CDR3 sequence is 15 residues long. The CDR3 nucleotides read TGTGCCAGCAGCCCGCCTGGGCGAAGCACAGATACGCAGTATTTT. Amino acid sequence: CASSPPGRSTDTQYF.

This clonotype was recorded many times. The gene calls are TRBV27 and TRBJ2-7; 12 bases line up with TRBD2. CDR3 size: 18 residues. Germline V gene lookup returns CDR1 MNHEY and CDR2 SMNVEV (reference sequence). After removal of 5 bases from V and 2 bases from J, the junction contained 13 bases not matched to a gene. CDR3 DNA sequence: TGTGCCAGCAGTCCCGGGACTAGCGGGTTGGCCCCACCCTACGAGCAGTACTTC. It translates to CASSPGTSGLAPPYEQYF.

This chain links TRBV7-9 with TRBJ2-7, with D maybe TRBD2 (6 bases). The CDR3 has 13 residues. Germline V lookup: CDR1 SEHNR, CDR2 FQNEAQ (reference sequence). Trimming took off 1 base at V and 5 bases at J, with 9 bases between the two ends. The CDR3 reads CASSLGLVDEQYF. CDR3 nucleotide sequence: TGTGCCAGCAGCTTAGGACTAGTAGACGAGCAGTACTTC.

The CDR3 protein is CASSKTGGTGNTIYF. In DNA form, the CDR3 reads TGTGCCAGCAGCAAGACAGGGGGCACTGGAAACACCATATATTTT. The chain links TRBV5-8 to TRBJ1-3, with 10 bases that match TRBD1. Germline CDR1 SGHTS, CDR2 YDEGEE. The CDR3 runs to 15 residues. After removal of 4 bases from V and 2 bases from J, the junction contained 3 bases not matched to a gene. The full variable domain, its missing parts supplied by reference TRBV5-8 and TRBJ1-3, is EAGVTQSPTHLIKTRGQQATLRCSPISGHTSVYWYQQALGLGLQFLLWYDEGEERNRGNFPPRFSGRQFPNYSSELNVNALELEDSALYLCASSKTGGTGNTIYFGEGSWLTVV.

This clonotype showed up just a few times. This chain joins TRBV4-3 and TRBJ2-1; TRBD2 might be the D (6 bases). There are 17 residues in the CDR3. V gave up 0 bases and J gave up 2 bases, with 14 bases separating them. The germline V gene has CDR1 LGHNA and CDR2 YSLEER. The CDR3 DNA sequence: TGCGCCAGCAGCCAAGATAGGGCTAGCGTGGCCTACAATGAGCAGTTCTTC. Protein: CASSQDRASVAYNEQFF.

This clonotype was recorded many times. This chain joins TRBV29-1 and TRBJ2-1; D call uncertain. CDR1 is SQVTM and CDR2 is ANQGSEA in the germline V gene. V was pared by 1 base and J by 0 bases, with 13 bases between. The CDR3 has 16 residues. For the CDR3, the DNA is TGCAGCGTTGAAGGGGATCCTAAGCACTCCTACAATGAGCAGTTCTTC. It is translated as CSVEGDPKHSYNEQFF.

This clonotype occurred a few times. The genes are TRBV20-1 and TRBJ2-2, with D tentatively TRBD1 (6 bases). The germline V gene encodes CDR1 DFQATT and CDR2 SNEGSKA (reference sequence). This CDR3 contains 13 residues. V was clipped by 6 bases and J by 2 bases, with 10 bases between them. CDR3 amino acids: CSAKQGNTGELFF. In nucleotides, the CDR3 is TGCAGTGCCAAACAGGGTAACACCGGGGAGCTGTTTTTT.

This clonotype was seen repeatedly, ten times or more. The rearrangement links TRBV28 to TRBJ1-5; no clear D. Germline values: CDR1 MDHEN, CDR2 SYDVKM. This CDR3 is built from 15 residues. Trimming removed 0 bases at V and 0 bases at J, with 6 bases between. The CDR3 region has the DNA TGTGCCAGCAGTTTATGGGTCGATAGCAATCAGCCCCAGCATTTT. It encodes CASSLWVDSNQPQHF.

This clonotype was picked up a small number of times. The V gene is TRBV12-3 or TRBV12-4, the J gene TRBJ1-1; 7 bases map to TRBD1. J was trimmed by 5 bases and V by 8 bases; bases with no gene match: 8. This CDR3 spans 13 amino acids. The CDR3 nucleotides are TGTGCCAGCGGAATAGGGGGCTATACTGAAGCTTTCTTT. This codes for CASGIGGYTEAFF.

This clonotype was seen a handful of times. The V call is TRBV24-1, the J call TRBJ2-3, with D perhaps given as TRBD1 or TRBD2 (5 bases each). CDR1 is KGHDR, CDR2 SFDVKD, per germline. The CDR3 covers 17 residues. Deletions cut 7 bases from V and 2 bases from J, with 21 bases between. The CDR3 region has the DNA TGTGCCACCAGCCCCGGGACGATCGGGATCTACACAGATACGCAGTATTTT. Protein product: CATSPGTIGIYTDTQYF.

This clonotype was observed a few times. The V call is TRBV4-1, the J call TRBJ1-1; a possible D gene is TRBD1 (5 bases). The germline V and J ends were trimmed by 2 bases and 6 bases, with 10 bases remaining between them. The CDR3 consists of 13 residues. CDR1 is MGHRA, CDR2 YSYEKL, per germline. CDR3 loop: CASSQQGIPEAFF. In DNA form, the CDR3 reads TGCGCCAGCAGCCAACAGGGTATCCCTGAAGCTTTCTTT.

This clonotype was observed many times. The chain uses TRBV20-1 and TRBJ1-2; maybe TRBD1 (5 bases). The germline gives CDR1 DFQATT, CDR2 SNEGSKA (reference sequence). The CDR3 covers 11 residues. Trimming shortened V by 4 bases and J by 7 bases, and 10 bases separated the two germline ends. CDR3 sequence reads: CSATGTGGYTF. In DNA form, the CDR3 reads TGCAGTGCTACCGGGACGGGTGGCTACACCTTC.

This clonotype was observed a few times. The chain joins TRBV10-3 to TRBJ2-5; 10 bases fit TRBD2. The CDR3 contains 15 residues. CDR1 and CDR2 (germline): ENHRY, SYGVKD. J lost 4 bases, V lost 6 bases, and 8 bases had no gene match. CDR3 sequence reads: CAIRSSGRAGETQYF. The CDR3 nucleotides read TGTGCCATCAGATCGAGCGGGAGGGCCGGAGAGACCCAGTACTTC.

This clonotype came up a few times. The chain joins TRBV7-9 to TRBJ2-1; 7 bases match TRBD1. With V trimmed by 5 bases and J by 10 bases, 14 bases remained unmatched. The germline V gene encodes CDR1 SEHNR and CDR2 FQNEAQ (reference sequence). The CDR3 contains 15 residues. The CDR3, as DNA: TGTGCCAGCAGCATCTCCGGGACAGCCCGTCAAGAGCAGTTCTTC. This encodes CASSISGTARQEQFF.

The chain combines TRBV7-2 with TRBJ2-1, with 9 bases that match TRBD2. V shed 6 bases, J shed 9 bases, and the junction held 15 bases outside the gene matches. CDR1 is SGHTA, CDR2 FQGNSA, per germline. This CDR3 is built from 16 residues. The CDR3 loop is CASSPSGTSFGGEQFF. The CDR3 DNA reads TGTGCCAGCAGTCCCTCCGGGACTAGCTTCGGGGGTGAGCAGTTCTTC.